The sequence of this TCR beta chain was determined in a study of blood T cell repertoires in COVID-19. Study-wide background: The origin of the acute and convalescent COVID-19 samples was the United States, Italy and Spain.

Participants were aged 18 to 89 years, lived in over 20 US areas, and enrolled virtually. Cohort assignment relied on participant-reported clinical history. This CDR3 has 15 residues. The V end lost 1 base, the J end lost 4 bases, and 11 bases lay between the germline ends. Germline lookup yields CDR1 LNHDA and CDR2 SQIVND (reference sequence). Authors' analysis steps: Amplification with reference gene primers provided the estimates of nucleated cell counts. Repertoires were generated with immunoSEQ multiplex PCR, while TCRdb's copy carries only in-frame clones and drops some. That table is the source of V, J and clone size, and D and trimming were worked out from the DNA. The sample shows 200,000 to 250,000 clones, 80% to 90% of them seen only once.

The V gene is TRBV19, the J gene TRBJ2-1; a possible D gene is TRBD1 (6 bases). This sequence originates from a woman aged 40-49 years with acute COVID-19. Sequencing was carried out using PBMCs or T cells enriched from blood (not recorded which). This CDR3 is CASSIAGQFYNEQFF. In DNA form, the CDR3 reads TGTGCCAGTAGTATAGCCGGACAGTTTTACAATGAGCAGTTCTTC.